This T cell receptor beta chain is drawn from a study of OX40 agonist ivuxolimab in advanced cancers. The protocol was immunoSEQ multiplex PCR, while the TCRdb copy is restricted to in-frame clones and leaves out a portion. This sample carries around 43,000 clones, around 92% of them seen once, and the ten largest clones take roughly a sixth. Notes on the study in general: Which antigen the expanded peripheral T cells recognized is unknown.

About this clone itself: The target antigen is unknown.

V lost 0 bases, J lost 0 bases, and 7 bases lay in between. Germline-derived CDR1 and CDR2 are SGHRS and YFSETQ. The CDR3 extends over 15 amino acids. The TCR originated in an adult with an advanced solid tumor such as melanoma, head and neck, liver or kidney cancer. The sample here was CD4+ or CD8+ T cells sorted from blood, taken in a trial of the OX40 agonist ivuxolimab. The chain uses TRBV5-1 and TRBJ1-3; D uncertain. In nucleotides, the CDR3 is TGCGCCAGCAGCTTGGGGGCGAGCTCTGGAAACACCATATATTTT. Protein product: CASSLGASSGNTIYF.